Listed here are 16 T cell receptor beta chains from one sample, sequenced in a study of follicular helper T cells after annual influenza vaccination. Time point here: 2015-2016 season, 7 days after influenza vaccination. TCRdb's copy holds only in-frame clones and misses some; the assay was immunoSEQ multiplex PCR. The sample records roughly 7,000 clones, around 80% being singletons. The specimen comprised CXCR5+ CD38- circulating T follicular helper cells from blood, sampled 7 days after influenza vaccination. Subset given: circulating Tfh, non-naive CD4+CXCR5+PD-1+ (ICOS+CD38+ or ICOS-CD38-). The receptors stem from an adult who received the influenza vaccine.

The genes are TRBV7-9 and TRBJ1-4, with 10 bases fitting TRBD1. Germline CDR1 reads SEHNR; CDR2 reads FQNEAQ (reference sequence). The CDR3 runs to 15 residues. The junction had 2 bases not matched to a gene; V was cut back by 1 base and J by 6 bases. The CDR3: CASSLDGTGDEKLFF. The CDR3 nucleotides are TGTGCCAGCAGCTTAGATGGGACAGGGGATGAAAAACTGTTTTTT.

The chain combines TRBV5-8 with TRBJ2-1; D is undetermined. Between the trimmed V and J ends, which lost 4 bases and 8 bases, there was a span of 10 bases. Per the germline V gene, CDR1 is SGHTS and CDR2 is YDEGEE. The CDR3 spans 12 residues. The CDR3 loop is CASSPSGDEQFF. CDR3 sequence (DNA): TGTGCCAGCAGCCCGAGTGGGGATGAGCAGTTCTTC.

The gene calls are TRBV2 and TRBJ1-5; D is perhaps TRBD1 (5 bases). The CDR3 is 14 amino acids. The germline V gene has CDR1 SNHLY and CDR2 FYNNEI. Trimming removed 6 bases from V and 0 bases from J, with 9 bases in between. The CDR3 DNA follows: TGTGCCAGCAGAGGGGATTATAGCAATCAGCCCCAGCATTTT. Protein sequence: CASRGDYSNQPQHF.

The chain carries TRBV28 and TRBJ1-5, with 9 positions matching TRBD1. V lost 6 bases to trimming and J lost 0 bases; unmatched junction nucleotides: 6. Germline assignment: CDR1 MDHEN and CDR2 SYDVKM. CDR3 length: 16 amino acids. The CDR3 reads CASRGQGKGSNQPQHF. CDR3 bases: TGTGCCAGCAGGGGACAGGGAAAGGGTAGCAATCAGCCCCAGCATTTT. The whole variable domain, filled in from reference TRBV28 and TRBJ1-5, reads DVKVTQSSRYLVKRTGEKVFLECVQDMDHENMFWYRQDPGLGLRLIYFSYDVKMKEKGDIPEGYSVSREKKERFSLILESASTNQTSMYLCASRGQGKGSNQPQHFGDGTRLSIL.

V usage is TRBV20-1 and J usage is TRBJ2-5, with no clear D. The CDR3 spans 10 residues. V shed 6 bases and J shed 2 bases, with 4 bases lying between them. CDR1 is DFQATT and CDR2 is SNEGSKA in the germline V gene (reference sequence). The chain's CDR3 is CSAWQETQYF. CDR3 bases: TGCAGTGCATGGCAAGAGACCCAGTACTTC.

The chain is built from TRBV30 and TRBJ2-7; unclear D gene. V was cut by 3 bases and J by 5 bases, with 17 bases left in between. Looked up from germline, CDR1 is GTSNPN and CDR2 is SVGIG (reference sequence). The CDR3 contains 14 residues. The CDR3 is CAWSLPPGTNEQYF. CDR3 DNA: TGTGCCTGGAGCCTACCCCCTGGTACGAACGAGCAGTACTTC.

To note about this clone: The same CDR3 also results from other DNA sequences found in this sample. The chain links TRBV7-3 to TRBJ2-1; D is perhaps TRBD2 (5 bases). The V gene's germline CDR1 is SGHTA and CDR2 FQGTGA. CDR3 length: 15 amino acids. Trimming took 5 bases from V and 0 from J, leaving 11 bases between them. The CDR3 DNA reads as TGTGCCAGCAGCGCCATAGCGAGCTCCTACAATGAGCAGTTCTTC. This sequence encodes CASSAIASSYNEQFF.

This clone was counted once. This rearrangement joins TRBV4-2 to TRBJ2-2, with 12 bases lining up with TRBD2. The CDR3 has 16 amino acids. V was clipped by 6 bases and J by 3 bases; unmatched bases: 5. Germline V lookup: CDR1 LGHNA, CDR2 YNFKEQ. CDR3 in amino acids: CASSAGTSGHTGELFF. The DNA for the CDR3 is TGTGCCAGCAGTGCCGGGACTAGCGGGCACACCGGGGAGCTGTTTTTT.

V usage is TRBV2 and J usage is TRBJ2-1; the D gene is possibly TRBD2 (6 bases). The CDR3 is 13 residues long. Germline assignment: CDR1 SNHLY and CDR2 FYNNEI. Trimming shortened V by 7 bases and J by 7 bases, and 14 bases separated the two germline ends. As DNA, the CDR3 is TGTGCCAGCAATCTTGAGAGCGGGAATGAGCAGTTCTTC. Amino acids: CASNLESGNEQFF.

V is TRBV29-1 and J is TRBJ1-2; D is perhaps TRBD1 (5 bases). V shed 0 bases and J shed 3 bases, with 8 bases lying between them. This CDR3 spans 13 amino acids. Germline V gene data show CDR1 as SQVTM and CDR2 as ANQGSEA. The CDR3 nucleotides read TGCAGCGTTGAAGATCAAGGGGACTATGGCTACACCTTC. Its protein is CSVEDQGDYGYTF. The variable domain in full, completed from reference TRBV29-1 and TRBJ1-2, reads SAVISQKPSRDICQRGTSLTIQCQVDSQVTMMFWYRQQPGQSLTLIATANQGSEATYESGFVIDKFPISRPNLTFSTLTVSNMSPEDSSIYLCSVEDQGDYGYTFGSGTRLTVV.

The rearrangement uses TRBV21-1 and TRBJ2-7; TRBD2, the table's D call, lacks a check against the DNA. TRBV21-1 is reported as a pseudogene. The CDR3 has 19 amino acids. CDR3 loop: CASSKKRTVWRECSYEQYF. The CDR3 DNA is TGTGCCAGCAGCAAAAAAAGAACCGTCTGGCGGGAGTGCTCCTACGAGCAGTACTTC.

The V call is TRBV5-1, the J call TRBJ1-1; tentatively, D is TRBD1 (5 bases). The CDR3 runs to 16 residues. The germline V and J ends were trimmed by 0 bases and 1 base, with 13 bases remaining between them. Germline values: CDR1 SGHRS, CDR2 YFSETQ. The chain's CDR3 is CASSLGGRAENTEAFF. As DNA, the CDR3 is TGCGCCAGCAGCTTGGGTGGCAGGGCGGAGAACACTGAAGCTTTCTTT.

The chain employs TRBV6-1 and TRBJ1-2; D remains ambiguous. The CDR3 extends over 13 amino acids. The V gene's germline CDR1 is MNHNS and CDR2 SASEGT. Between the trimmed V and J ends, which lost 3 bases and 7 bases, there was a span of 12 bases. CDR3 residues: CASSEMGRGGYTF. The CDR3 DNA is TGTGCCAGCAGTGAGATGGGAAGAGGTGGCTACACCTTC.

This rearrangement joins TRBV15 to TRBJ1-1; 8 bases map to TRBD1. The CDR3 is 15 residues long. J was trimmed by 5 bases and V by 6 bases; bases with no gene match: 11. From germline, CDR1 is LNHNV and CDR2 YYDKDF (reference sequence). The CDR3 reads CATRPSDRARTEAFF. The CDR3 region has the DNA TGTGCCACCAGACCATCGGACAGGGCTCGAACTGAAGCTTTCTTT.

The chain has TRBV28 and TRBJ1-2; a possible D gene is TRBD1 (6 bases). V gave up 11 bases and J gave up 4 bases, with 17 bases separating them. Germline CDR1 MDHEN, CDR2 SYDVKM. This CDR3 has 13 amino acids. The CDR3 sequence is CASRVGGSYGYTF. The CDR3 DNA is TGTGCCTCGCGGGTAGGGGGGTCCTATGGCTACACCTTC.

V usage is TRBV5-4 and J usage is TRBJ2-1, with no clear D. The CDR3 has 12 amino acids. Germline CDR1 is SGHNT and CDR2 is YYREEE (reference sequence). The ends were cut back, 3 bases at V and 7 bases at J, with 8 bases in the middle. CDR3 bases: TGTGCCAGCAGCTCTGACACAAATGAGCAGTTCTTC. It translates to CASSSDTNEQFF. Supplemented by reference TRBV5-4 and TRBJ2-1, the full variable domain reads ETGVTQSPTHLIKTRGQQVTLRCSSQSGHNTVSWYQQALGQGPQFIFQYYREEENGRGNFPPRFSGLQFPNYSSELNVNALELDDSALYLCASSSDTNEQFFGPGTRLTVL.